The clone carrying this T cell receptor beta chain was detected ten times or more. Its specificity is not known. One entry per CDR3 protein results from TCRdb running MiXCR on the 5' RACE reads. The table shows about 220,000 distinct CDR3 sequences, with more than 5.5% occurring only once. The data were taken from a study of CD8 T cells in ankylosing spondylitis. Study-wide findings and caveats: In peripheral blood, disease-linked CD8+ clones occurred at relatively low frequencies. Among TCR beta sequences, a motif of eight or nine highly homologous variants appeared characteristic of ankylosing spondylitis blood.

The ends were cut back, 2 bases at V and 7 bases at J, with 18 bases in the middle. There are 16 residues in the CDR3. Sequenced input: blood, either unsorted or a sorted T cell fraction (not recorded which). The sequence derives from a male donor with ankylosing spondylitis. The chain employs TRBV12-3 or TRBV12-4 and TRBJ2-1; the D is unclear. As DNA, the CDR3 is TGTGCCAGCAGTTTAATCGGTGAGGAGTTCGGGAATGAGCAGTTCTTC. It encodes CASSLIGEEFGNEQFF.